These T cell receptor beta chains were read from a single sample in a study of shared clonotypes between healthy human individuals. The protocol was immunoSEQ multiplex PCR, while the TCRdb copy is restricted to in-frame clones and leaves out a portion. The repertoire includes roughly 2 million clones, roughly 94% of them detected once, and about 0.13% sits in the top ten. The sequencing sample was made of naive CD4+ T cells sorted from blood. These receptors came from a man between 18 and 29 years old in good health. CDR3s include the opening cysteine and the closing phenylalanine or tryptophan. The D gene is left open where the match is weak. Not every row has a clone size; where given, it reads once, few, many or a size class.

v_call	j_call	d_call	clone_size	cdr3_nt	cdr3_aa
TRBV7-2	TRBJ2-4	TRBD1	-	TGTGCCAGCAGCTTAGCAGGACAGGGCATGGGGGTCAAAAACATTCAGTACTTC	CASSLAGQGMGVKNIQYF
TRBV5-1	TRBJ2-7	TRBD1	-	TGCGCCAGCAGCGGTCCCGGGACAGGGAACTACGAGCAGTACTTC	CASSGPGTGNYEQYF
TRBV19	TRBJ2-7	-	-	TGTGCCAGTAGTATGAGTAGCCAGTCCTACGAGCAGTACTTC	CASSMSSQSYEQYF
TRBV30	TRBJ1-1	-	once	TGTGCCAGAGTGGGTTTACTCGGGATGAACACTGAAGCTTTCTTT	CARVGLLGMNTEAFF
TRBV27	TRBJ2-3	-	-	TGTGCCAGCAGTCCGGACCCGGGGGCCAGCACAGATACGCAGTATTTT	CASSPDPGASTDTQYF
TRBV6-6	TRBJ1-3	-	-	TGTGCCAGCAGTTCGGCACAGGGACTCTCTGGAAACACCATATATTTT	CASSSAQGLSGNTIYF
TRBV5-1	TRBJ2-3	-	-	TGCGCCAGCAGCTTGTCGACAGATACGCAGTATTTT	CASSLSTDTQYF
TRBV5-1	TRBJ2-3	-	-	TGCGCCAGCAGCTTGGCTACTAGTCCGGGAGCCACAGATACGCAGTATTTT	CASSLATSPGATDTQYF
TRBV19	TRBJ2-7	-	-	TGTGCCAGTGCCTCTTGGGTCGCCCCCTACGAGCAGTACTTC	CASASWVAPYEQYF
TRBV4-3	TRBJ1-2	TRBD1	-	TGCGCCAGCAGCCAAGAATACGGGACAGCTAACTATGGCTACACCTTC	CASSQEYGTANYGYTF
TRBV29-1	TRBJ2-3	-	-	TGCAGCGCAGTCCGGGACACCACAGATACGCAGTATTTT	CSAVRDTTDTQYF
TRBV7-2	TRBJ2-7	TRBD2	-	TGTGCCAGCAGCTTAAACGCAGGACTAGCGGGAGGCGAGCAGTACTTC	CASSLNAGLAGGEQYF
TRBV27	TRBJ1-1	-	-	TGTGCCAGCCCCATTGCCTACACTGAAGCTTTCTTT	CASPIAYTEAFF
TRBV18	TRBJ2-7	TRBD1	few	TGTGCCAGCTCACCCGGGACAGGGGGCTACGAGCAGTACTTC	CASSPGTGGYEQYF
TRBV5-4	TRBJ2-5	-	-	TGTGCCAGCAGCTTGGTTGTAGGCCCAGAGACCCAGTACTTC	CASSLVVGPETQYF
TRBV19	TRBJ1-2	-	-	TGTGCCAGTGCGGGGGCTAACTATGGCTACACCTTC	CASAGANYGYTF
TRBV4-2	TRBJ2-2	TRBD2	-	TGTGCCAGCACCTCGAACGGAGCGGGAGGTACCGGGGAGCTGTTTTTT	CASTSNGAGGTGELFF
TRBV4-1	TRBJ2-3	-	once	TGCGCCAGCAGCCAAGATCCCCCCTTTGGAGATACGCAGTATTTT	CASSQDPPFGDTQYF
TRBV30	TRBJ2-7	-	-	TGTGCCTGGAGAAAGGGGTCCTACGAGCAGTACTTC	CAWRKGSYEQYF
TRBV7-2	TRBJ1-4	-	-	TGTGCCAGCAGCGCCAGAATTAATGAAAAACTGTTTTTT	CASSARINEKLFF
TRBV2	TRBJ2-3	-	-	TGTGCCAGCAGTGAAGTTACAGGGATGAATACGCAGTATTTT	CASSEVTGMNTQYF
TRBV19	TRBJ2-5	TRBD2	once	TGTGCCAGTAGTAGGGCCCTAGCGGGAGCATGGGAGACCCAGTACTTC	CASSRALAGAWETQYF
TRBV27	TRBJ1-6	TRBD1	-	TGTGCCAGCAGTGGGACAGGGAGGCCACCCCTCCACTTT	CASSGTGRPPLHF
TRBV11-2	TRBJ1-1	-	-	TGTGCCAGCAGCAATAACATGAACACTGAAGCTTTCTTT	CASSNNMNTEAFF
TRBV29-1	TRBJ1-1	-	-	TGCAGCGTCTCTGCGGGGGGTAACACTGAAGCTTTCTTT	CSVSAGGNTEAFF
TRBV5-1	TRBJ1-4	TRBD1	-	TGCGCCAGCAGTACCGGGACAGGCAATGAAAAACTGTTTTTT	CASSTGTGNEKLFF
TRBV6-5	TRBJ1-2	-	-	TGTGCCAGCAGCCGCGGGGGAGCGATTAACTATGGCTACACCTTC	CASSRGGAINYGYTF
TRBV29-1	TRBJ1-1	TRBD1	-	TGCAGCGTTCCCTCCGGGACAGGGGCTATGAACACTGAAGCTTTCTTT	CSVPSGTGAMNTEAFF
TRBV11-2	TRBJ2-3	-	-	TGTGCCAGCAGCTTAGAAGGGGACCCCACAGATACGCAGTATTTT	CASSLEGDPTDTQYF
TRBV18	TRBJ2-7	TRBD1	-	TGTGCCAGCTCACAAACCACAGGGGGCAGCTCCTACGAGCAGTACTTC	CASSQTTGGSSYEQYF
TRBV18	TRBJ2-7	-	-	TGTGCCAGCTCACCACCGGGCAGATCCTACGAGCAGTACTTC	CASSPPGRSYEQYF
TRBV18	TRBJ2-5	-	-	TGTGCCAGCTCACCCGAGTTGGGGGAGACCCAGTACTTC	CASSPELGETQYF
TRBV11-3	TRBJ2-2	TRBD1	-	TGTGCCAGCAGCTTAGGTGTACAGGGGGCCAACACCGGGGAGCTGTTTTTT	CASSLGVQGANTGELFF
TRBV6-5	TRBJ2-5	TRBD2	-	TGTGCCAGCAGACGAGCGGGAGAAGAGACCCAGTACTTC	CASRRAGEETQYF
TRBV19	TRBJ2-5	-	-	TGTGCCAGTAGTATTAATCCCCTGGAGACCCAGTACTTC	CASSINPLETQYF
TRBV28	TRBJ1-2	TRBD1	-	TGTGCCAGCAGTTCCATTGGACAGGGTCTTAACTATGGCTACACCTTC	CASSSIGQGLNYGYTF
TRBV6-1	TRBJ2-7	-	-	TGTGCCAGCAGTGAATGGACCACCTACGAGCAGTACTTC	CASSEWTTYEQYF
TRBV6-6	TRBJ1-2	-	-	TGTGCCAGCAGTTACAACGGACAGATCTATGGCTACACCTTC	CASSYNGQIYGYTF
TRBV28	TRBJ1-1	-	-	TGTGCCAGCAAAAAGGGGAGGGGGACGGTCACTGAAGCTTTCTTT	CASKKGRGTVTEAFF
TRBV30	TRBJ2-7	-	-	TGTGCCTGGAGAGGACGGGGAAACTACGAGCAGTACTTC	CAWRGRGNYEQYF
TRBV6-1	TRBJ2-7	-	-	TGTGCCAGCAGTGAAGCAGGGCGGGGCTCCTACGAGCAGTACTTC	CASSEAGRGSYEQYF
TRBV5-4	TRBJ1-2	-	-	TGTGCCAGCAGCTCAACAGGGCTCTATGGCTACACCTTC	CASSSTGLYGYTF
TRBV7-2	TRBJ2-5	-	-	TGTGCCAGCAGCTTAGTTTCCGGGACGGAGGGAGAGACCCAGTACTTC	CASSLVSGTEGETQYF
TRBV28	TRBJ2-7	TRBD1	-	TGTGCCAGCAGTGCCGGACAGGGCCACGAGCAGTACTTC	CASSAGQGHEQYF
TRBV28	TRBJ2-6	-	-	TGTGCCAGCAGTTTGATCTCTGGGGCCAACGTCCTGACTTTC	CASSLISGANVLTF